The 13 T cell receptor beta chains listed next were all sequenced from one sample in a study of T-cell reconstitution after alpha-beta-depleted transplantation in children. Preparation of the TCRbeta library was carried out with unique molecular identifiers. TCRdb ran MiXCR on the PCR reads and lists one entry per CDR3 protein. Of roughly 100,000 distinct CDR3 sequences listed, roughly 7.6% are singletons. The specimen comprised PBMCs, sampled before TCRalphabeta/CD19-depleted stem cell transplant. All receptors derive from a boy aged 2 to 10 with acute lymphoblastic leukemia, due to receive a stem cell transplant.

Many counts were recorded for this clonotype. This chain joins TRBV12-5 and TRBJ1-1; tentative D call: TRBD1 (6 bases). The CDR3 runs 15 residues. V lost 6 bases and J 0 bases, leaving 14 bases between the germline ends. Germline CDR1 reads LGHNT; CDR2 reads FRNRAP. CDR3 coding DNA: TGTGCTAGTGGGGGGGCTAGACTTATGAACACTGAAGCTTTCTTT. Its translation: CASGGARLMNTEAFF.

This clonotype appeared many times. The chain recombines TRBV5-1 with TRBJ2-1, with TRBD1 matching over 7 bases. With V trimmed by 3 bases and J by 0 bases, 0 bases remained unmatched. This CDR3 region has 14 residues. Germline assignment: CDR1 SGHRS and CDR2 YFSETQ. CDR3 region: CASSSGGSYNEQFF. The CDR3, as DNA: TGCGCCAGCAGCTCAGGGGGCTCCTACAATGAGCAGTTCTTC.

This clonotype occurred a few times. This chain uses TRBV20-1 with TRBJ1-1; D call uncertain. Germline CDR1 is DFQATT and CDR2 is SNEGSKA (reference sequence). V lost 1 base and J 0 bases, leaving 12 bases between the germline ends. This CDR3 spans 15 amino acids. The CDR3 nucleotides are TGCAGTGCTAGAGTTGGTGCCCTGATGAACACTGAAGCTTTCTTT. The encoded protein is CSARVGALMNTEAFF.

This clonotype was seen at least ten times. The rearrangement links TRBV7-9 to TRBJ2-3; no clear D. CDR3 length: 14 residues. The germline CDR1 and CDR2 sequences are SEHNR and FQNEAQ (reference sequence). V dropped 4 bases and J dropped 1 base, with 9 bases sitting between them. The CDR3 bases are TGTGCCAGCAGCTCAGAGGTCGGCACAGATACGCAGTATTTT. Residues: CASSSEVGTDTQYF.

The sample holds many counts of this clonotype. The rearrangement joins TRBV10-3 to TRBJ2-1, with 12 bases aligning to TRBD2. Germline loops: CDR1 ENHRY, CDR2 SYGVKD. V shed 7 bases, J shed 0 bases, and the junction held 7 bases outside the gene matches. CDR3 size: 17 residues. The chain's CDR3 is CAITPRTSGVSYNEQFF. CDR3 nucleotides: TGTGCCATCACTCCACGGACTAGCGGGGTCTCCTACAATGAGCAGTTCTTC.

This clonotype has just a few counts. The chain uses TRBV11-2 and TRBJ1-2; D not resolved. The CDR3 consists of 14 residues. The V end was cut by 5 bases, the J end by 4 bases, with 14 bases between. Germline CDR1 and CDR2: SGHAT and FQNNGV. The CDR3 reads CASSEGPRVYGYTF. The CDR3 DNA is TGTGCCAGCAGCGAAGGACCGAGAGTCTATGGCTACACCTTC.

V gene TRBV7-2 combines with J gene TRBJ1-5; D ambiguous. Germline CDR1 reads SGHTA; CDR2 reads FQGNSA. V lost 5 bases and J 0 bases, leaving 11 bases between the germline ends. The CDR3 is made up of 15 amino acids. CDR3 coding DNA: TGTGCCAGCAGCGCCTCGGGGAATAGCAATCAGCCCCAGCATTTT. Translation gives CASSASGNSNQPQHF.

This clonotype came up a few times. The chain couples TRBV9 to TRBJ1-2; no firm D call. V was trimmed by 4 bases and J by 1 base, leaving 11 bases between them. The CDR3 length is 14 residues. Germline lookup yields CDR1 SGDLS and CDR2 YYNGEE. CDR3 sequence reads: CASSPNLGNYGYTF. The CDR3 DNA reads as TGTGCCAGCAGCCCTAATTTGGGTAACTATGGCTACACCTTC.

This clonotype was seen at least ten times. The CDR3 nucleotides read TGTGCCAGCTCACCGGCCCCCATCCACGAGCAGTACTTC. It encodes CASSPAPIHEQYF. This chain links TRBV18 with TRBJ2-7; D is uncertain. Germline-derived CDR1 and CDR2 are KGHSH and LQKENI. With 3 bases removed from V and 5 bases from J, the gap between germline ends came to 11 bases. The CDR3 is 13 residues long.

This clonotype was observed a handful of times. This chain links TRBV12-3 or TRBV12-4 with TRBJ2-2, with D maybe TRBD2 (7 bases). V was cut by 6 bases and J by 3 bases, with 14 bases left in between. CDR3 length: 15 residues. The CDR3 loop reads CASRGRGIDTGELFF. CDR3 bases: TGTGCCAGCAGGGGGAGGGGGATCGACACCGGGGAGCTGTTTTTT.

This clonotype was seen a handful of times. This sequence joins TRBV10-3 and TRBJ1-4; D is unresolved. Germline V gene lookup returns CDR1 ENHRY and CDR2 SYGVKD. This CDR3 comprises 13 residues. Trimming took 6 bases from V and 0 from J, leaving 5 bases between them. DNA for the CDR3: TGTGCCATCAGATCAGCAACTAATGAAAAACTGTTTTTT. Its protein product is CAIRSATNEKLFF.

This clonotype has at least ten counts. The CDR3 loop is CASSRKVAAITDTQYF. The CDR3 nucleotides read TGTGCCAGCAGCCGAAAGGTCGCGGCGATCACAGATACGCAGTATTTT. The rearrangement joins TRBV12-3 or TRBV12-4 to TRBJ2-3, with D unclear. V was cut by 6 bases and J by 2 bases, with 18 bases left in between. This CDR3 comprises 16 residues.

In this sample, this clonotype turned up a few times. The chain combines TRBV6-5 with TRBJ1-1; no clear D gene. V was cut by 7 bases and J by 3 bases, with 12 bases left in between. This CDR3 contains 13 residues. Germline loops: CDR1 MNHEY, CDR2 SVGAGI. CDR3 sequence: CASTPEVHTEAFF. CDR3 bases: TGTGCCAGCACCCCAGAGGTACACACTGAAGCTTTCTTT.